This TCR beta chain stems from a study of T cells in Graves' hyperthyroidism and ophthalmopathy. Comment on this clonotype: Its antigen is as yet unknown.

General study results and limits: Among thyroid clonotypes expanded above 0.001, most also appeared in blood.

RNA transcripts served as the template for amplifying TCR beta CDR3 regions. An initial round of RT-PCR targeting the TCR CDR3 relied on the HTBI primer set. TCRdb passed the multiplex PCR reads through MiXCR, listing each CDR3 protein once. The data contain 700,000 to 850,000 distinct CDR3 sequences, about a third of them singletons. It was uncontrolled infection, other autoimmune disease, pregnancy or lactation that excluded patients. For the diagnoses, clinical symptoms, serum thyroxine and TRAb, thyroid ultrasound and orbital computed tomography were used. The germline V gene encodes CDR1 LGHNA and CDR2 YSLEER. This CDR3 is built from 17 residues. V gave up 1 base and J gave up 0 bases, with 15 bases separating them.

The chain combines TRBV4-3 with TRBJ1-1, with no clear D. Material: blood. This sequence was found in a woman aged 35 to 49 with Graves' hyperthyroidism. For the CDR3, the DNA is TGCGCCAGCAGCCAAGGATGGTCGGGTACCATGAACACTGAAGCTTTCTTT. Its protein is CASSQGWSGTMNTEAFF.